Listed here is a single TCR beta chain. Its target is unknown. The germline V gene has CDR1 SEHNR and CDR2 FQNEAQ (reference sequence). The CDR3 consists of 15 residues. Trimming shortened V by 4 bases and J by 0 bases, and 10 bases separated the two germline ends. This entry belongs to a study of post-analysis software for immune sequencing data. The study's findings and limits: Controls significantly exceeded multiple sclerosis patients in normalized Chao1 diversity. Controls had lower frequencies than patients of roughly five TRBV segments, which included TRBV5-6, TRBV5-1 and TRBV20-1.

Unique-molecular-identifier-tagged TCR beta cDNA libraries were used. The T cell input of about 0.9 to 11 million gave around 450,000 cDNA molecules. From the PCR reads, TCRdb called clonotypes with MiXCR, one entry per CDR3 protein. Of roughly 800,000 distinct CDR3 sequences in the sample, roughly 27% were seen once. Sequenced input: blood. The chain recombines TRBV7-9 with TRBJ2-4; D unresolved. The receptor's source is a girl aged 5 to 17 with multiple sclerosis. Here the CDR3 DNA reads TGTGCCAGCAGCTCTCTCGGGTTAGCCAAAAACATTCAGTACTTC. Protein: CASSSLGLAKNIQYF.